The entry that follows covers one TCR beta chain sequence. These data belong to a study of radiation and T cells in renal cell carcinoma. V was clipped by 0 bases and J by 4 bases, with 17 bases between them. This CDR3 is 17 amino acids long. The germline gives CDR1 SGDLS, CDR2 YYNGEE. Produced via immunoSEQ multiplex PCR; TCRdb's table is partial and in-frame only. The data contain approximately 70,000 clones, 70% to 80% of them singletons. Documented time point: blood 4 weeks post-SBRT, at nephrectomy. The treatment denotes: 15 Gy SBRT to primary tumor, nephrectomy 4 weeks later. After SBRT, blood was collected at 2 and 4 weeks, plus baseline. The tumor was a clear cell renal cell carcinoma.

The receptor was isolated from a man in his 60s with renal cell carcinoma. J is TRBJ1-3 and V is TRBV9; the D gene is possibly TRBD1 (5 bases). The input for sequencing was blood, taken from a patient whose treatment included radiotherapy and nephrectomy. For the CDR3, the DNA is TGTGCCAGCAGCGTAGCCCCACGGACAACTAGGGGAAACACCATATATTTT. Its translation is CASSVAPRTTRGNTIYF.